One T cell receptor beta chain is described in this entry. The CDR3 has 14 residues. Per the germline V gene, CDR1 is SGHRS and CDR2 is YFSETQ. The V and J ends lost 2 bases and 2 bases, in that order; junction bases with no gene match: 1. These data come from a study of blood T cell repertoires in COVID-19. Study summary: Samples representing acute and convalescent COVID-19 were sourced from the United States, Italy and Spain. T cells, B-cell-depleted T cells, or PBMCs supplied cDNA or gDNA.

In the original workflow: Nucleated cell counts were estimated from reference gene primer amplification. Some clones are missing from TCRdb's copy, which holds only in-frame ones; the method was immunoSEQ multiplex PCR. For V, J and clone size, that table is used; D and trimming come from the DNA. The sample includes more than 200,000 clones, 84% of them seen just once. The sequenced material came from peripheral blood. J is TRBJ2-5 and V is TRBV5-1; TRBD1 matches 9 bases. This receptor was taken from a man aged 55 to 69 with acute or convalescent COVID-19. CDR3 in amino acids: CASSFGTGQETQYF. CDR3 in DNA: TGCGCCAGCAGCTTCGGGACAGGGCAAGAGACCCAGTACTTC.